This T cell receptor beta chain comes out of a study of CD8 T cells in ankylosing spondylitis. Construction of TCR beta libraries was performed using quantitative 5'-RACE with molecular barcodes. TCRdb redid the calling of the 5' RACE reads with MiXCR, one entry per CDR3 protein. Of hundreds of thousands of distinct CDR3 sequences detected, roughly 13% appear once; the ten largest clones hold around 7%. This clonotype occurred a few times. Its specificity is unknown. Points from the study as a whole: In ankylosing spondylitis patients, matched synovial fluid reportedly showed significant enrichment of disease-linked clones. For ankylosing spondylitis blood, a TCR beta motif of about eight highly homologous variants appeared characteristic. Peripheral blood samples showed relatively rare disease-linked clones, and these clones were CD8+.

Sequenced sample: blood, either unsorted or a sorted T cell fraction (not recorded which). This clonotype was obtained from a male donor with ankylosing spondylitis.

The CDR3 here is CASSLMDLYNEQFF. In DNA form, the CDR3 reads TGTGCCAGCAGTCTGATGGACCTCTACAATGAGCAGTTCTTC. V is TRBV6-2 or TRBV6-3 and J is TRBJ2-1; D is undetermined. The length of the CDR3 is 14 residues. Looked up from germline, CDR1 is MNHEY and CDR2 is SVGEGT. The germline V and J ends were trimmed by 5 bases and 3 bases, with 11 bases remaining between them.